This T cell receptor (beta chain) was identified in a study of radiation and T cells in renal cell carcinoma. A remark on this clone: Its specificity is not known.

Noted time point: blood 4 weeks post-SBRT, at nephrectomy. Treatment reported: 15 Gy SBRT to primary tumor, nephrectomy 4 weeks later. The repertoire was sequenced with immunoSEQ multiplex PCR; TCRdb's copy has only in-frame clones and lacks some. The sample lists approximately 150,000 clones; 65% to 90% were seen once. Whole-study findings and limits: From baseline, blood top tumor clonotypes peaked at 2 weeks post-radiation. Without pretreatment biopsies, baseline tumor clonotype presence was undetermined.

The source was blood, collected from a patient whose treatment included radiotherapy and nephrectomy. This receptor was identified in a woman aged 45-59 years with renal cell carcinoma.

In DNA form, the CDR3 reads TGTGCCAGCAGCCCGGGTGGGGACAGCGGCTACACCTTC. As protein: CASSPGGDSGYTF. The chain recombines TRBV9 with TRBJ1-2; TRBD1 aligns across 7 bases. Per the germline V gene, CDR1 is SGDLS and CDR2 is YYNGEE. The V segment lost 4 bases and the J segment 8 bases; nucleotides outside the gene matches: 8. The CDR3 is 13 amino acids.